What follows is one T cell receptor (beta chain) and its context. This record belongs to a study of shared clonotypes between healthy human individuals. Partitioning of CD4+ cells yielded a CD45RA+ naive subset and a CD45RA-negative memory subset. The table came from immunoSEQ multiplex PCR; TCRdb's copy has only in-frame clones and leaves some out. The table shows millions of clones, with approximately 95% occurring only once. Germline loops: CDR1 SGHTA, CDR2 FQGNSA. This CDR3 region has 16 residues. The V end was cut by 4 bases, the J end by 1 base, with 15 bases between. This TCR came from a young man in good health. Sequencing used naive CD4+ T cells sorted from blood. The subset here: CD45RA+ positively selected. The V and J genes are TRBV7-2 and TRBJ2-3, with D possibly TRBD2 on 6 matching bases. CDR3 bases: TGTGCCAGCAGCTCCTTTTTAGCGGAGGGCACAGATACGCAGTATTTT. Translating gives CASSSFLAEGTDTQYF. Looking up the rest from reference TRBV7-2 and TRBJ2-3 gives the full variable domain: GAGVSQSPSNKVTEKGKDVELRCDPISGHTALYWYRQSLGQGLEFLIYFQGNSAPDKSGLPSDRFSAERTGGSVSTLTIQRTQQEDSAVYLCASSSFLAEGTDTQYFGPGTRLTVL.